Each of the 3 T cell receptor gamma chains below was sequenced from the same sample in a study of gamma delta lymphoproliferative disorders and STAT genes. TCRdb re-processed the multiplex PCR reads using CATT. The table has some 740 gamma-chain clones, 20% to 30% seen once; the top ten hold approximately 23%. Genomic DNA from isolated PBMCs served as the sequencing template. Sequenced input: blood. All receptors derive from a human donor in good health.

This clone was picked up a small number of times. The protein held in TCRdb is that of a much larger clone and does not match this DNA's translation at residue 8, likely because of a read error; the protein shown is translated from the DNA. CDR3 bases: TGTGCCACCTGGGATCCGTGGCATTATAAGAAACTCTTT. Its translation: CATWDPWHYKKLF. The J gene is TRGJ1 or TRGJ2, the V gene TRGV4. As TCRdb names no J gene, one was assigned here on the basis of a DNA match to germline. The CDR3 extends over 13 amino acids. From germline, CDR1 is EGSTGY and CDR2 YDSYTSSV. With 3 bases clipped from V and 5 bases from J, the junction kept 7 bases outside the gene matches.

In its sample, this clone is medium-sized. The genes are TRGV4 and TRGJ1 or TRGJ2. TCRdb is silent on the J gene; assignment here came from matching the DNA to germline. The germline V gene has CDR1 EGSTGY and CDR2 YDSYTSSV. The CDR3 is 11 amino acids. V lost 5 bases to trimming and J lost 5 bases; unmatched junction nucleotides: 3. The CDR3 nucleotides read TGTGCCACCTGGGGCAATTATAAGAAACTCTTT. Amino acid sequence: CATWGNYKKLF.

This clone is categorized as hyperexpanded. The V and J genes are TRGV5 and TRGJ1 or TRGJ2. TCRdb lists no J gene, so it was determined here by aligning the DNA to germline. The trim removed 0 bases at V and 6 bases at J, leaving 5 bases unmatched. Germline V gene lookup returns CDR1 VINAFY and CDR2 YDVSNSKD. This CDR3 is 13 amino acids long. The DNA of the CDR3 is TGTGCCACCTGGGACAGGCTGCGTTATAAGAAACTCTTT. Protein sequence: CATWDRLRYKKLF.